The 32 T cell receptor beta chains given below trace back to one sample, sequenced in a study of cytomegalovirus exposure and HLA in healthy donors listed by TCRdb under 2017. The library relied on the immunoSEQ multiplex PCR assay. For the multiplex PCR, a mixture combining 60 forward primers for TCR Vbeta segments and 13 reverse primers for TCR Jbeta segments was used. This immuneACCESS table, as held by TCRdb, lists in-frame sequences with V and J called but not all clones. Of the missing ones, under half trace to an unresolved V gene in checked studies; the others have no known cause. This sample has about 50,000 clones in its table, and about 84% of those were observed once. Clones ranked in the top ten supply 1.6% of the sample. The sequenced sample consisted of PBMCs. The receptors come from a man aged 30 to 39 in good health and CMV-seronegative.

CDR3 amino acids: CASSEGPRRDSYEKLFF. The CDR3 coding sequence is TGTGCCAGCAGTGAAGGCCCTCGAAGGGACAGCTATGAAAAACTGTTTTTT. The chain couples TRBV2 to TRBJ1-4, with TRBD1 identical over 7 bases. The CDR3 consists of 17 residues. Per germline, CDR1 SNHLY and CDR2 FYNNEI. V dropped 1 base and J dropped 6; count of bases not matched to a gene: 11.

This CDR3 reads CASRGTGNNYGYTF. CDR3 DNA sequence: TGTGCCAGCAGGGGGACAGGGAATAACTATGGCTACACCTTC. The rearrangement links TRBV7-9 to TRBJ1-2, with 9 positions matching TRBD1. With V trimmed by 6 bases and J by 1 base, 3 bases remained unmatched. CDR3 size: 14 residues. Germline V gene data show CDR1 as SEHNR and CDR2 as FQNEAQ (reference sequence).

This chain uses TRBV6-5 with TRBJ2-1, with D tentatively TRBD2 (5 bases). This CDR3 contains 14 residues. V dropped 2 bases and J dropped 5 bases, with 10 bases sitting between them. Germline values: CDR1 MNHEY, CDR2 SVGAGI. The CDR3 DNA follows: TGTGCCAGCAGTTACGGCGGACTTAACAATGAGCAGTTCTTC. Protein: CASSYGGLNNEQFF.

This clone was counted a single time. The chain recombines TRBV5-1 with TRBJ2-1; 10 bases are a match to TRBD1. CDR1 SGHRS and CDR2 YFSETQ come from the germline V gene. The V segment lost 9 bases and the J segment 8 bases; nucleotides outside the gene matches: 11. The CDR3 is made up of 14 amino acids. The CDR3 protein is CANRTGGSQYEQFF. The CDR3 coding sequence is TGCGCCAACCGGACAGGGGGAAGTCAGTATGAGCAGTTCTTC.

The V gene is TRBV29-1, the J gene TRBJ1-2, with D perhaps matching TRBD1 (5 bases). The CDR3 consists of 12 residues. V lost 5 bases and J lost 4, with 11 bases in between. CDR1 is SQVTM, CDR2 ANQGSEA, per germline. In DNA form, the CDR3 reads TGCAGCGTTACCCTCGGGGGCTATGGCTACACCTTC. It yields the protein CSVTLGGYGYTF.

The chain employs TRBV6-6 and TRBJ2-7, with unresolved D. With 2 bases removed from V and 5 bases from J, the gap between germline ends came to 16 bases. The CDR3 has 15 residues. The germline V gene has CDR1 MNHNY and CDR2 SVGAGI (reference sequence). For the CDR3, the DNA is TGTGCCAGCAGTTACAATGGGTTGTACGCGGACGAGCAGTACTTC. Protein product: CASSYNGLYADEQYF.

This sequence joins TRBV7-9 and TRBJ2-7; 10 nucleotides match TRBD1. Germline V gene sequence: CDR1 SEHNR, CDR2 FQNEAQ (reference sequence). The trim removed 0 bases at V and 5 bases at J, leaving 10 bases unmatched. The CDR3 runs to 17 residues. The CDR3 region has the DNA TGTGCCAGCAGCTTAGCATTGCCGGGACAGGGGTATGACGAGCAGTACTTC. It yields the protein CASSLALPGQGYDEQYF. Complete variable domain (other parts from reference TRBV7-9 and TRBJ2-7): DTGVSQNPRHKITKRGQNVTFRCDPISEHNRLYWYRQTLGQGPEFLTYFQNEAQLEKSRLLSDRFSAERPKGSFSTLEIQRTEQGDSAMYLCASSLALPGQGYDEQYFGPGTRLTVT.

Only one count was recorded for this clone. This chain joins TRBV6-1 and TRBJ1-2; 12 bases fit TRBD1. V shed 6 bases and J 8 bases; nucleotides not matched to a gene: 4. The germline V gene has CDR1 MNHNS and CDR2 SASEGT. The CDR3 runs to 13 residues. This CDR3 reads CASRGQGAGGYTF. CDR3 in DNA: TGTGCCAGCAGGGGACAGGGGGCGGGAGGCTACACCTTC.

The genes are TRBV7-9 and TRBJ2-3, with 9 nucleotides matching TRBD2. This CDR3 region has 16 residues. Trimming took 3 bases from V and 2 from J; bases not matched to a gene: 6. CDR1 SEHNR and CDR2 FQNEAQ come from the germline V gene (reference sequence). CDR3 coding DNA: TGTGCCAGCAGCTTCCCGACTAGCGGCTACACAGATACGCAGTATTTT. It translates to CASSFPTSGYTDTQYF.

This clone has just a few counts. This chain joins TRBV6-6 and TRBJ1-1; D not certain. Germline values: CDR1 MNHNY, CDR2 SVGAGI (reference sequence). Trimming left V 0 bases short and J 8 bases short, with 7 bases between. The CDR3 contains 12 residues. The CDR3 sequence: CASSYSTEEAFF. DNA of the CDR3: TGTGCCAGCAGTTACTCGACGGAGGAAGCTTTCTTT.

The rearrangement uses TRBV11-3 and TRBJ2-7, with TRBD1 matching over 7 bases. The V segment lost 1 base and the J segment 2 bases; nucleotides outside the gene matches: 2. The germline V gene encodes CDR1 SGHNT and CDR2 YENEEA. The CDR3 is made up of 14 amino acids. The CDR3 coding sequence is TGTGCCAGCAGCTTAGGCCAGGGGGCCTACGAGCAGTACTTC. Translating it yields CASSLGQGAYEQYF.

The V call is TRBV4-2, the J call TRBJ1-5, with D unresolved. Per the germline V gene, CDR1 is LGHNA and CDR2 is YNFKEQ. Trimming cost V 0 bases and J 7 bases, with 10 bases left between them. CDR3 length: 14 amino acids. Written as DNA, the CDR3 is TGTGCCAGCAGCCAAGACGCAGCGGAACAGCCCCAGCATTTT. Its translation is CASSQDAAEQPQHF.

This clone was detected a few times. The chain joins TRBV18 to TRBJ2-7; 8 bases are a match to TRBD2. Germline assignment: CDR1 KGHSH and CDR2 LQKENI. Trimming at V came to 1 base and at J to 6 bases, leaving 5 bases not matched to a gene. The CDR3 runs 14 residues. Here the CDR3 DNA reads TGTGCCAGCTCACCACGAGCGGGAGAGGCCGAGCAGTACTTC. This gives the protein CASSPRAGEAEQYF. Using reference TRBV18 and TRBJ2-7 for the parts outside the CDR3, the full variable domain is NAGVMQNPRHLVRRRGQEARLRCSPMKGHSHVYWYRQLPEEGLKFMVYLQKENIIDESGMPKERFSAEFPKEGPSILRIQQVVRGDSAAYFCASSPRAGEAEQYFGPGTRLTVT.

As concerns this clone: This same CDR3 is encoded by further DNA sequences in the sample. The genes are TRBV6-5 and TRBJ2-7, with 10 bases matching TRBD1. Per the germline V gene, CDR1 is MNHEY and CDR2 is SVGAGI. The V gene end was trimmed by 2 bases and the J gene end by 2 bases; junction bases not matched to a gene: 3. The CDR3 contains 15 residues. CDR3 DNA sequence: TGTGCCAGCAGTTACAGAGGACAGGGGGCCTACGAGCAGTACTTC. Its translation is CASSYRGQGAYEQYF.

This chain uses TRBV2 with TRBJ1-1; 9 bases are a match to TRBD1. The J segment lost 0 bases and the V segment lost 7 bases, leaving 9 bases of the junction unmatched. Germline V lookup: CDR1 SNHLY, CDR2 FYNNEI. This CDR3 has 16 residues. The CDR3 DNA reads as TGTGCCAGCATACTACAGGGGGCCTCTATGAACACTGAAGCTTTCTTT. Translated: CASILQGASMNTEAFF.

The V and J genes are TRBV27 and TRBJ2-7; 12 bases match TRBD2. V dropped 1 base and J dropped 5; count of bases not matched to a gene: 6. Germline V CDR1 and CDR2: MNHEY, SMNVEV (reference sequence). The CDR3 sequence is 16 residues long. The CDR3 DNA reads TGTGCCAGCAGTTTATGGGCTAGCGGGGGGGACCACGAGCAGTACTTC. Translated: CASSLWASGGDHEQYF.

Notes on this clone: Distinct nucleotide sequences in the sample also encode this CDR3. The chain has TRBV30 and TRBJ1-6; weak D call: TRBD1 (6 bases). Germline V gene lookup returns CDR1 GTSNPN and CDR2 SVGIG (reference sequence). Trimming removed 1 base from V and 4 bases from J, with 17 bases in between. The CDR3 loop spans 17 amino acids. The CDR3 here is CAWSAARTAIYNSPLHF. The CDR3 bases are TGTGCCTGGAGTGCAGCCCGGACAGCCATTTATAATTCACCCCTCCACTTT.

V gene TRBV6-5 combines with J gene TRBJ2-1; D is uncertain. Germline CDR1 and CDR2: MNHEY and SVGAGI. The CDR3 has 10 amino acids. V was shortened by 7 bases and J by 10 bases, with 8 bases between the two germline ends. This chain's CDR3 is CASTEREQFF. The CDR3 nucleotides read TGTGCCAGCACCGAACGGGAGCAGTTCTTC.

This clone was seen just once. The chain is built from TRBV6-5 and TRBJ2-1, with 7 positions matching TRBD1. CDR1 is MNHEY and CDR2 is SVGAGI in the germline V gene. CDR3 size: 14 residues. Trimming cost V 8 bases and J 7 bases; bases outside gene matches: 11. CDR3 nucleotides: TGTGCCAGCGGGCGGCCAGGGGGTGTGAATGAGCAGTTCTTC. Protein product: CASGRPGGVNEQFF.

Only one count was recorded for this clone. The chain joins TRBV25-1 to TRBJ1-2; 7 nucleotides match TRBD1. The CDR3 runs 14 residues. The germline gives CDR1 MGHDK, CDR2 SYGVNS. Trimming took 9 bases from V and 1 from J; bases not matched to a gene: 8. The CDR3 reads CASQKGQNNYGYTF. CDR3 bases: TGTGCCAGTCAAAAGGGACAGAATAACTATGGCTACACCTTC.

The V gene is TRBV7-2, the J gene TRBJ2-5; 7 bases are a match to TRBD1. After removal of 2 bases from V and 1 base from J, the junction contained 4 bases not matched to a gene. Per germline, CDR1 SGHTA and CDR2 FQGNSA. The CDR3 loop spans 15 amino acids. The CDR3 reads CASSLRGRAQETQYF. The CDR3 bases are TGTGCCAGCAGCTTAAGGGGGCGGGCCCAAGAGACCCAGTACTTC. The variable domain in full, with the rest retrieved from reference TRBV7-2 and TRBJ2-5, is GAGVSQSPSNKVTEKGKDVELRCDPISGHTALYWYRQSLGQGLEFLIYFQGNSAPDKSGLPSDRFSAERTGGSVSTLTIQRTQQEDSAVYLCASSLRGRAQETQYFGPGTRLLVL.

A single count supports this clone. This rearrangement joins TRBV29-1 to TRBJ2-7; D perhaps matches TRBD2 (6 bases). The germline V gene has CDR1 SQVTM and CDR2 ANQGSEA. V was clipped by 4 bases and J by 0 bases, with 13 bases between them. The CDR3 extends over 14 amino acids. The CDR3 sequence is CSVVVAASSYEQYF. DNA of the CDR3: TGCAGCGTTGTAGTAGCGGCTAGCTCCTACGAGCAGTACTTC.

This chain connects TRBV2 to TRBJ2-7, with D possibly TRBD2 on 5 matching bases. The germline V and J ends were trimmed by 2 bases and 3 bases, with 14 bases remaining between them. The V gene's germline CDR1 is SNHLY and CDR2 FYNNEI. The CDR3 has 15 amino acids. CDR3 in amino acids: CASSESGTVNYEQYF. CDR3 bases: TGTGCCAGCAGTGAAAGCGGTACAGTCAACTACGAGCAGTACTTC.

This chain links TRBV7-9 with TRBJ1-2; a possible D gene is TRBD1 (5 bases). The germline gives CDR1 SEHNR, CDR2 FQNEAQ (reference sequence). Trimming cost V 0 bases and J 4 bases, with 12 bases left between them. This CDR3 spans 15 amino acids. The CDR3 loop reads CASSLAGGGPYGYTF. The CDR3 DNA reads as TGTGCCAGCAGCTTAGCGGGGGGTGGTCCCTATGGCTACACCTTC.

The chain combines TRBV7-6 with TRBJ2-3, with D maybe TRBD2 (5 bases). In germline, CDR1 is SGHVS, CDR2 FNYEAQ. The CDR3 has 15 amino acids. Trimming pared 5 bases from V and 1 base from J, leaving 13 bases between. CDR3 sequence: CASSRGWIGTDTQYF. The CDR3 nucleotides are TGTGCCAGCAGCAGAGGGTGGATCGGCACAGATACGCAGTATTTT.

The chain uses TRBV9 and TRBJ1-6; D gene ambiguous. V dropped 0 bases and J dropped 9 bases, with 4 bases sitting between them. This CDR3 contains 12 residues. Germline V CDR1 and CDR2: SGDLS, YYNGEE. CDR3 sequence reads: CASSVAGSPLHF. The DNA for the CDR3 is TGTGCCAGCAGCGTAGCGGGTTCACCCCTCCACTTT.

V usage is TRBV19 and J usage is TRBJ1-5, with 9 bases identical to TRBD1. The CDR3 spans 19 residues. V trimming: 1 base; J trimming: 3 bases; junction bases outside the gene matches: 13. The germline V gene encodes CDR1 LNHDA and CDR2 SQIVND (reference sequence). The CDR3 DNA reads as TGTGCCAGTAGTATAGTCGACAGGGGGAAGTGGAGTGTCAATCAGCCCCAGCATTTT. Protein: CASSIVDRGKWSVNQPQHF.

This chain links TRBV19 with TRBJ1-6; D is unclear. The CDR3 runs 13 residues. CDR1 and CDR2 from the germline V gene are LNHDA and SQIVND (reference sequence). V was shortened by 1 base and J by 13 bases, with 11 bases between the two germline ends. The CDR3 is CASSIGERDPLHF. CDR3 sequence (DNA): TGTGCCAGTAGTATAGGGGAACGGGATCCCCTCCACTTT. The variable domain in full, with the rest retrieved from reference TRBV19 and TRBJ1-6, is DGGITQSPKYLFRKEGQNVTLSCEQNLNHDAMYWYRQDPGQGLRLIYYSQIVNDFQKGDIAEGYSVSREKKESFPLTVTSAQKNPTAFYLCASSIGERDPLHFGNGTRLTVT.

This clone was counted only a few times. This rearrangement joins TRBV23-1 to TRBJ2-7; D may be TRBD2 (6 bases). TRBV23-1 is recorded as an ORF, its role being uncertain. This CDR3 is built from 14 residues. The V end was cut by 11 bases, the J end by 3 bases, with 20 bases between. The CDR3 DNA reads TGCGCCGCAGCCCGGTGGAGGGCCTTCTACGAGCAGTACTTC. Translated: CAAARWRAFYEQYF.

V gene TRBV5-1 combines with J gene TRBJ1-4; D gene uncertain. Deletions cut 3 bases from V and 0 bases from J, with 6 bases between. The CDR3 runs 14 residues. Germline CDR1 and CDR2: SGHRS and YFSETQ. The chain's CDR3 is CASSYTTTNEKLFF. CDR3 sequence (DNA): TGCGCCAGCAGCTACACCACAACTAATGAAAAACTGTTTTTT. The variable domain in full, with the rest retrieved from reference TRBV5-1 and TRBJ1-4, is KAGVTQTPRYLIKTRGQQVTLSCSPISGHRSVSWYQQTPGQGLQFLFEYFSETQRNKGNFPGRFSGRQFSNSRSEMNVSTLELGDSALYLCASSYTTTNEKLFFGSGTQLSVL.

The V gene is TRBV25-1, the J gene TRBJ2-1, with 7 bases that match TRBD2. CDR3 length: 15 residues. After removal of 6 bases from V and 6 bases from J, the junction contained 11 bases not matched to a gene. In germline, CDR1 is MGHDK, CDR2 SYGVNS. CDR3: CASSPRIAGLNEQFF. CDR3 sequence (DNA): TGTGCCAGCAGCCCCCGGATAGCGGGCCTCAATGAGCAGTTCTTC.

The chain is built from TRBV19 and TRBJ1-1, with 8 positions matching TRBD1. Germline trimming cut 9 bases from V and 7 bases from J; bases unmatched to any gene: 13. The CDR3 loop spans 14 amino acids. Germline assignment: CDR1 LNHDA and CDR2 SQIVND (reference sequence). CDR3 sequence (DNA): TGTGCCAGCCGAACCGGACAGGGACCTCTTGAAGCTTTCTTT. It encodes CASRTGQGPLEAFF.